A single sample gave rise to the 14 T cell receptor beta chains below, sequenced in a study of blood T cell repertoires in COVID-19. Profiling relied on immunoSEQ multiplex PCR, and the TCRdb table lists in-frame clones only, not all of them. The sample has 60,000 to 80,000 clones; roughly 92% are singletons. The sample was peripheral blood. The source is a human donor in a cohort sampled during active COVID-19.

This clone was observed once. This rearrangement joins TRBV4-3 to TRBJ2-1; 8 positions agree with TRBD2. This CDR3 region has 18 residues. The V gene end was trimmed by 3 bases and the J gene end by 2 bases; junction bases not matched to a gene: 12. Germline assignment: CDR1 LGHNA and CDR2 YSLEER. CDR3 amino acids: CASSQASLAGLTYNEQFF. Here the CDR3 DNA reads TGCGCCAGCAGCCAGGCCTCCTTAGCGGGATTAACCTACAATGAGCAGTTCTTC.

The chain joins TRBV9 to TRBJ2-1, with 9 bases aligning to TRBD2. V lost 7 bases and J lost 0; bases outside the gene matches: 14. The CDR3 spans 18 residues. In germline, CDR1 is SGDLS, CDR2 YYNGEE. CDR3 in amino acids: CASGLRGSGGSSYNEQFF. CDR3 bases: TGTGCCAGCGGATTACGGGGTAGCGGGGGTAGCTCCTACAATGAGCAGTTCTTC.

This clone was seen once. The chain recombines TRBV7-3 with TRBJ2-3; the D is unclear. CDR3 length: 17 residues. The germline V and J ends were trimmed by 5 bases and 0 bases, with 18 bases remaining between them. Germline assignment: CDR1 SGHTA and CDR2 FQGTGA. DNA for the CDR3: TGTGCCAGCAGCCCGACCACCCGCGCGGTTAGCACAGATACGCAGTATTTT. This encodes CASSPTTRAVSTDTQYF.

The CDR3: CATSDLGLLKTKRNEQFF. CDR3 DNA: TGTGCCACCAGTGATTTGGGCCTCCTGAAAACCAAGAGGAATGAGCAGTTCTTC. The chain carries TRBV24-1 and TRBJ2-1; D remains ambiguous. Germline V gives CDR1 KGHDR, CDR2 SFDVKD. This CDR3 comprises 18 residues. The germline V and J ends were trimmed by 0 bases and 7 bases, with 21 bases remaining between them.

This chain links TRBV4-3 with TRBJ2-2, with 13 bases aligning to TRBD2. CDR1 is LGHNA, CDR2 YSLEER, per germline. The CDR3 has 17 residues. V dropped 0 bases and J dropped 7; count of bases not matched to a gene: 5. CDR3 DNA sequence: TGCGCCAGCAGCCAAGAGGGACTAGCGGGAATAGGCGGGGAGCTGTTTTTT. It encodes CASSQEGLAGIGGELFF.

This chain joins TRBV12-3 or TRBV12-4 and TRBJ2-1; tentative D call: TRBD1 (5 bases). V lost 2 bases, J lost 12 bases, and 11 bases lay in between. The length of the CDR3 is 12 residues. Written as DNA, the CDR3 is TGTGCCAGCAGTTTATTGGACACACGGCAGTTCTTC. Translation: CASSLLDTRQFF.

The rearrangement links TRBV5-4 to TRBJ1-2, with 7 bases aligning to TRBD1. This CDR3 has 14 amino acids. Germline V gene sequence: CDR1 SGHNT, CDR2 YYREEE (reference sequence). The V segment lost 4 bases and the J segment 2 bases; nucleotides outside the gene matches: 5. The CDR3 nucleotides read TGTGCCAGCAGCCGCGCGGGACAGAACTATGGCTACACCTTC. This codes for CASSRAGQNYGYTF. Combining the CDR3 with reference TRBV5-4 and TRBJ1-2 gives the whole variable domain ETGVTQSPTHLIKTRGQQVTLRCSSQSGHNTVSWYQQALGQGPQFIFQYYREEENGRGNFPPRFSGLQFPNYSSELNVNALELDDSALYLCASSRAGQNYGYTFGSGTRLTVV.

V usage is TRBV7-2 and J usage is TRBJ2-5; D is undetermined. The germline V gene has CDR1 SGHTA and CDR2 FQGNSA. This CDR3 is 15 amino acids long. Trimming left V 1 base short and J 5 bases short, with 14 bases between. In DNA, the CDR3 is TGTGCCAGCAGCTTAGGATTGGAATGGAGTGAGACCCAGTACTTC. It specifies CASSLGLEWSETQYF. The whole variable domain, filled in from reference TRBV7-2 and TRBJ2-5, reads GAGVSQSPSNKVTEKGKDVELRCDPISGHTALYWYRQSLGQGLEFLIYFQGNSAPDKSGLPSDRFSAERTGGSVSTLTIQRTQQEDSAVYLCASSLGLEWSETQYFGPGTRLLVL.

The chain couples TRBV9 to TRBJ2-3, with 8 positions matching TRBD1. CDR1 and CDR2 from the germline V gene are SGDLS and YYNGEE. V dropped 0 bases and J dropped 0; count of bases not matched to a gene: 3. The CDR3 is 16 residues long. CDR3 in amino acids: CASSVVGDRSTDTQYF. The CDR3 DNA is TGTGCCAGCAGCGTAGTCGGGGACAGGAGCACAGATACGCAGTATTTT.

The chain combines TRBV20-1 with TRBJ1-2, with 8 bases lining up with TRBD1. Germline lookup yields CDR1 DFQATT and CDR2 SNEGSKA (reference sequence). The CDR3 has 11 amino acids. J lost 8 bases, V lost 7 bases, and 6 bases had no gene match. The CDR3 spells CSVNRGFGYTF. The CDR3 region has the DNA TGCAGTGTTAACAGGGGGTTCGGCTACACCTTC.

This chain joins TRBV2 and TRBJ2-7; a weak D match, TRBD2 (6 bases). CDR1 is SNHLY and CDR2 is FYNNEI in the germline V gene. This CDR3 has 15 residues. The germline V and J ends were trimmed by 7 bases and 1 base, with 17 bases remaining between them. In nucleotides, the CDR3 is TGTGCCAGCATCCCCCAAACTAGCCCTTCCTACGAGCAGTACTTC. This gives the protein CASIPQTSPSYEQYF.

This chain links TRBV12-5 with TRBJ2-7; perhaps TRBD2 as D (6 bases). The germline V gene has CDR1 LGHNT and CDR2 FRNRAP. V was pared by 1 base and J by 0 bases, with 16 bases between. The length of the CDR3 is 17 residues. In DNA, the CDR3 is TGTGCTAGTGGTTTGGGACGGGGGAGCGCCAGCTCCTACGAGCAGTACTTC. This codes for CASGLGRGSASSYEQYF.

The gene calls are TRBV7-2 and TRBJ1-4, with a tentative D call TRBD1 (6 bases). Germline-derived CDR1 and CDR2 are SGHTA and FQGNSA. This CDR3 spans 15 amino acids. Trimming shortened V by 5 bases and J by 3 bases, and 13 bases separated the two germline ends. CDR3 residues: CASSVGTLSNEKLFF. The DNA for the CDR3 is TGTGCCAGCAGCGTAGGGACACTCTCTAATGAAAAACTGTTTTTT.

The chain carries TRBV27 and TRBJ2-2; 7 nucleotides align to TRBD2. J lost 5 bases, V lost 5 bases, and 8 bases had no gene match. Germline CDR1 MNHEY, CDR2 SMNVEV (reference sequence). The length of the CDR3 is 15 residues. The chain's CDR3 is CASSPGLGDTGELFF. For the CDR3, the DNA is TGTGCCAGCAGTCCCGGACTAGGGGATACCGGGGAGCTGTTTTTT.